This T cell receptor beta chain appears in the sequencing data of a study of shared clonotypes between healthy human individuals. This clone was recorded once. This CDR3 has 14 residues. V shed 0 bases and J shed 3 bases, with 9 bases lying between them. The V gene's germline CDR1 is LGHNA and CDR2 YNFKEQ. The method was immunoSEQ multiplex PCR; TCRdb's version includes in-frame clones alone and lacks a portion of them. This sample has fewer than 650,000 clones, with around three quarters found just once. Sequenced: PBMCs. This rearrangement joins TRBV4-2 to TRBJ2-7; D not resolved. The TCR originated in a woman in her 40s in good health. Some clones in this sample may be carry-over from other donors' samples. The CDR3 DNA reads TGTGCCAGCAGCCAAGATTGGCAAGTCTACGAGCAGTACTTC. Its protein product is CASSQDWQVYEQYF.